Described below is a single TCR beta chain sequence and its context. Its matching antigen is unknown. Assay used: immunoSEQ multiplex PCR; TCRdb lists only in-frame clones, some missing. The data show around 30,000 clones, approximately 86% seen once. The sample originates from a study of STAT3 mutations in large granular lymphocyte leukemia. Study conclusions and caveats: All newly emerging clones after therapy were STAT3 wild type. In T-cell large granular lymphocyte leukemia, about half of patients showed multiple immunodominant subclonotypes.

Germline V gene sequence: CDR1 MNHEY, CDR2 SMNVEV (reference sequence). Trimming shortened V by 4 bases and J by 3 bases, and 12 bases separated the two germline ends. CDR3 size: 15 residues. The clonotype originates from a man aged 60 to 69 with T-cell large granular lymphocyte leukemia. Some clones in this sample may be carry-over from other donors' samples. Input material: peripheral blood mononuclear cells. The chain carries TRBV27 and TRBJ1-4; tentative D call: TRBD1 (6 bases). The CDR3 protein is CASSSAGAANEKLFF. In DNA, the CDR3 is TGTGCCAGCAGTTCGGCGGGGGCTGCTAATGAAAAACTGTTTTTT.